This TCR beta chain is drawn from a study of T cell changes during pregnancy in multiple sclerosis. Generated by immunoSEQ multiplex PCR, the TCRdb table keeps only in-frame clones and is missing some. This sample has more than 55,000 clones, with 89% found just once. The V end lost 2 bases, the J end lost 0 bases, and 13 bases lay between the germline ends. CDR1 and CDR2 (germline): MNHEY, SVGAGI. This CDR3 has 16 amino acids. The gene calls are TRBV6-5 and TRBJ1-1; D gene uncertain. The material was peripheral blood, obtained after pregnancy. The sequence derives from a female donor with multiple sclerosis, enrolled in a pregnancy study. The CDR3 sequence is CASSYVDITLNTEAFF. The CDR3 DNA reads as TGTGCCAGCAGTTACGTTGATATCACTTTGAACACTGAAGCTTTCTTT.